These 30 T cell receptor beta chains share one sample of origin, sequenced in a study of blood T cell repertoires in COVID-19. Only in-frame clones appear in the TCRdb table, and some are missing; sequencing was by immunoSEQ multiplex PCR. The table lists 350,000 to 550,000 clones, 80% to 90% of them singletons. Sequenced input: PBMCs or T cells enriched from blood (not recorded which). The receptors derive from a young man who had recovered from COVID-19.

Comment on this clone: The same CDR3 arises from other DNA sequences in this sample as well. The CDR3 bases are TGTGCCAGCAGTTTATCCAGGGGGATCTCCTACGAGCAGTACTTC. Its translation is CASSLSRGISYEQYF. The chain recombines TRBV27 with TRBJ2-7, with 7 bases fitting TRBD1. V lost 0 bases and J lost 0; bases outside the gene matches: 2. Germline V gene lookup returns CDR1 MNHEY and CDR2 SMNVEV (reference sequence). The CDR3 runs 15 residues.

The rearrangement links TRBV7-6 to TRBJ2-6; D may be TRBD1 (6 bases). This CDR3 is 17 amino acids long. Germline CDR1 is SGHVS and CDR2 is FNYEAQ. V was trimmed by 5 bases and J by 3 bases, leaving 17 bases between them. CDR3 sequence reads: CASSEATGPNGANVLTF. For the CDR3, the DNA is TGTGCCAGCAGCGAGGCGACAGGTCCTAATGGGGCCAACGTCCTGACTTTC.

This chain connects TRBV5-8 to TRBJ1-1; 8 nucleotides agree with TRBD1. The CDR3 is 14 amino acids. J was trimmed by 5 bases and V by 0 bases; bases with no gene match: 3. Germline V CDR1 and CDR2: SGHTS, YDEGEE. CDR3 bases: TGTGCCAGCAGCTTGGGGACAGGGCAAACTGAAGCTTTCTTT. It translates to CASSLGTGQTEAFF.

This clone showed up just a few times. The CDR3 DNA sequence: TGTGCTAGTGGTTTGACAGGGGAGACCCAGTACTTC. Amino acid sequence: CASGLTGETQYF. The chain links TRBV12-5 to TRBJ2-5, with D possibly matching TRBD1 (6 bases). Germline V lookup: CDR1 LGHNT, CDR2 FRNRAP. There are 12 residues in the CDR3. The ends were cut back, 2 bases at V and 5 bases at J, with 6 bases in the middle. The full variable domain, in which reference TRBV12-5 and TRBJ2-5 provide the parts outside the CDR3, is DARVTQTPRHKVTEMGQEVTMRCQPILGHNTVFWYRQTMMQGLELLAYFRNRAPLDDSGMPKDRFSAEMPDATLATLKIQPSEPRDSAVYFCASGLTGETQYFGPGTRLLVL.

This clone is a singleton in its sample. V and J are TRBV12-5 and TRBJ2-7; maybe TRBD2 (5 bases). The CDR3 is 12 amino acids. The germline V gene has CDR1 LGHNT and CDR2 FRNRAP. V was cut by 1 base and J by 6 bases, with 7 bases left in between. In DNA form, the CDR3 reads TGTGCTAGTGGTTTGGGCCGGGGCGAGCAGTACTTC. Translating gives CASGLGRGEQYF.

This chain joins TRBV6-5 and TRBJ1-5, with TRBD1 matching 8 bases. V was pared by 6 bases and J by 7 bases, with 5 bases of the junction left unmatched. Germline CDR1 MNHEY, CDR2 SVGAGI. This CDR3 spans 13 amino acids. The chain's CDR3 is CASRTGGFQPQHF. The CDR3 DNA sequence: TGTGCCAGCAGAACAGGGGGATTCCAGCCCCAGCATTTT.

The chain uses TRBV5-1 and TRBJ1-1; TRBD1 matches 7 bases. Germline CDR1 reads SGHRS; CDR2 reads YFSETQ. The junction had 4 bases not matched to a gene; V was cut back by 4 bases and J by 1 base. The CDR3 has 14 amino acids. CDR3 bases: TGCGCCAGCAGCGCGGGACAGACGAACACTGAAGCTTTCTTT. Its protein is CASSAGQTNTEAFF.

The chain links TRBV7-6 to TRBJ2-2; D may be TRBD2 (5 bases). The CDR3 loop spans 15 amino acids. Trimming pared 4 bases from V and 1 base from J, leaving 10 bases between. Per the germline V gene, CDR1 is SGHVS and CDR2 is FNYEAQ. In DNA, the CDR3 is TGTGCCAGCAGCTGGAGCGGTGTGAACACCGGGGAGCTGTTTTTT. Its translation: CASSWSGVNTGELFF.

The gene calls are TRBV10-2 and TRBJ1-1; 8 bases agree with TRBD1. The CDR3 has 14 amino acids. Trimming took 7 bases from V and 1 from J; bases not matched to a gene: 5. Germline lookup yields CDR1 WSHSY and CDR2 SAAADI. The DNA of the CDR3 is TGCGCCAGCAACGAACAGGGGGAGAACACTGAAGCTTTCTTT. It encodes CASNEQGENTEAFF.

V and J are TRBV11-3 and TRBJ2-2, with unresolved D. Germline CDR1 reads SGHNT; CDR2 reads YENEEA. Trimming stripped 5 bases from V and 2 bases from J, with 12 bases between. CDR3 length: 15 amino acids. The CDR3 DNA follows: TGTGCCAGCAGCCCTCACTTTCCTAACACCGGGGAGCTGTTTTTT. Translating gives CASSPHFPNTGELFF.

The J gene is TRBJ1-6, the V gene TRBV30, with D possibly being TRBD1 (6 bases). The CDR3 covers 14 residues. The germline V and J ends were trimmed by 5 bases and 3 bases, with 11 bases remaining between them. Germline lookup yields CDR1 GTSNPN and CDR2 SVGIG (reference sequence). The CDR3: CAWAGANYNSPLHF. CDR3 nucleotides: TGTGCCTGGGCAGGGGCCAACTATAATTCACCCCTCCACTTT. The whole variable domain, remainder taken from reference TRBV30 and TRBJ1-6, is SQTIHQWPATLVQPVGSPLSLECTVEGTSNPNLYWYRQAAGRGLQLLFYSVGIGQISSEVPQNLSASRPQDRQFILSSKKLLLSDSGFYLCAWAGANYNSPLHFGNGTRLTVT.

J is TRBJ2-2 and V is TRBV5-1; 8 nucleotides agree with TRBD1. Germline V gene lookup returns CDR1 SGHRS and CDR2 YFSETQ. The CDR3 length is 16 residues. The ends lost 2 bases at V and 3 bases at J; junction bases unmatched: 6. Written as DNA, the CDR3 is TGCGCCAGCAGCTTCTCGCAGGGGGCGGACACCGGGGAGCTGTTTTTT. Translated, it gives CASSFSQGADTGELFF.

The chain uses TRBV20-1 and TRBJ1-2, with D uncertain. The CDR3 extends over 11 amino acids. Germline CDR1 DFQATT, CDR2 SNEGSKA (reference sequence). The ends were cut back, 1 base at V and 8 bases at J, with 8 bases in the middle. The CDR3 protein is CSARAQNGYTF. The CDR3 DNA reads TGCAGTGCTAGAGCACAAAACGGCTACACCTTC.

This rearrangement joins TRBV30 to TRBJ1-5; D is perhaps TRBD1 (5 bases). Trimming removed 7 bases at V and 4 bases at J, with 14 bases between. The germline V gene has CDR1 GTSNPN and CDR2 SVGIG (reference sequence). CDR3 size: 13 residues. Here the CDR3 DNA reads TGTGCCTCCTCCCCGGGGGGAAATCAGCCCCAGCATTTT. Protein product: CASSPGGNQPQHF. The full variable domain, its missing parts supplied by reference TRBV30 and TRBJ1-5, is SQTIHQWPATLVQPVGSPLSLECTVEGTSNPNLYWYRQAAGRGLQLLFYSVGIGQISSEVPQNLSASRPQDRQFILSSKKLLLSDSGFYLCASSPGGNQPQHFGDGTRLSIL.

The chain combines TRBV7-8 with TRBJ2-2; no definite D call. V dropped 1 base and J dropped 5 bases, with 11 bases sitting between them. The germline gives CDR1 SGHVS, CDR2 FQNEAQ. CDR3 size: 15 residues. The CDR3: CASSLDFGGTGELFF. The CDR3 nucleotides are TGTGCCAGCAGCTTAGATTTCGGCGGTACCGGGGAGCTGTTTTTT.

V gene TRBV2 combines with J gene TRBJ2-1; 7 bases map to TRBD2. The V segment lost 8 bases and the J segment 0 bases; nucleotides outside the gene matches: 7. Germline CDR1 and CDR2: SNHLY and FYNNEI. The CDR3 extends over 15 amino acids. The CDR3 DNA sequence: TGTGCCAGCTTATTAGCGGGCGTCTCCTACAATGAGCAGTTCTTC. Its translation is CASLLAGVSYNEQFF.

The V gene is TRBV19, the J gene TRBJ2-1, with 13 bases fitting TRBD2. This CDR3 contains 16 residues. The V gene end was trimmed by 4 bases and the J gene end by 2 bases; junction bases not matched to a gene: 2. CDR1 and CDR2 (germline): LNHDA, SQIVND (reference sequence). The CDR3 protein is CASSRTSGRTYNEQFF. The CDR3 DNA follows: TGTGCCAGTAGTAGGACTAGCGGGAGAACCTACAATGAGCAGTTCTTC.

The V gene is TRBV27, the J gene TRBJ2-1; weak D call: TRBD2 (5 bases). The V and J ends lost 3 bases and 8 bases respectively, with 11 bases between them. Germline CDR1 reads MNHEY; CDR2 reads SMNVEV (reference sequence). The CDR3 loop spans 13 amino acids. CDR3 residues: CASSLKGGYEQFF. In DNA, the CDR3 is TGTGCCAGCAGTTTGAAAGGAGGCTATGAGCAGTTCTTC.

The rearrangement joins TRBV19 to TRBJ2-7; 7 bases map to TRBD1. CDR3 length: 15 residues. V gave up 1 base and J gave up 3 bases; unmatched junction bases: 6. CDR1 and CDR2 (germline): LNHDA, SQIVND (reference sequence). CDR3 sequence reads: CASSIATGLLYEQYF. The CDR3 DNA follows: TGTGCCAGTAGTATAGCGACAGGGTTACTCTACGAGCAGTACTTC.

This clone was counted once. The chain links TRBV7-2 to TRBJ1-3; perhaps TRBD1 as D (5 bases). The germline gives CDR1 SGHTA, CDR2 FQGNSA. The CDR3 is 14 amino acids. V lost 2 bases and J 0 bases, leaving 5 bases between the germline ends. CDR3 amino acids: CASSLQGSGNTIYF. The CDR3 DNA reads TGTGCCAGCAGCTTACAGGGCTCTGGAAACACCATATATTTT.

The CDR3 is CASSYSLAGTQNEQYF. In DNA form, the CDR3 reads TGTGCCAGCAGTTACTCCCTAGCGGGAACTCAGAACGAGCAGTACTTC. The J gene is TRBJ2-7, the V gene TRBV6-5, with 9 bases lining up with TRBD2. Germline CDR1 MNHEY, CDR2 SVGAGI. CDR3 length: 16 amino acids. After removal of 0 bases from V and 5 bases from J, the junction contained 8 bases not matched to a gene.

The chain has TRBV10-3 and TRBJ2-7; 10 bases agree with TRBD2. With 4 bases clipped from V and 6 bases from J, the junction kept 9 bases outside the gene matches. Germline values: CDR1 ENHRY, CDR2 SYGVKD. The CDR3 contains 15 residues. The CDR3 DNA reads TGTGCCATCAGTGCAGTCGGGACTAGCGAAGGCGAGCAGTACTTC. It translates to CAISAVGTSEGEQYF.

V usage is TRBV7-9 and J usage is TRBJ1-1, with a weak D call TRBD1 (6 bases). Deletions cut 5 bases from V and 0 bases from J, with 16 bases between. The germline V gene has CDR1 SEHNR and CDR2 FQNEAQ (reference sequence). The CDR3 covers 16 residues. In DNA form, the CDR3 reads TGTGCCAGCAGCCCGGGGGGCAGACTGATGAACACTGAAGCTTTCTTT. It encodes CASSPGGRLMNTEAFF.

The rearrangement links TRBV5-1 to TRBJ2-7; 8 nucleotides match TRBD2. Germline lookup yields CDR1 SGHRS and CDR2 YFSETQ. J was trimmed by 0 bases and V by 5 bases; bases with no gene match: 4. The CDR3 is 14 amino acids. The CDR3 nucleotides read TGCGCCAGCAGAGCGGGGGACCTCTCCTACGAGCAGTACTTC. Amino acids: CASRAGDLSYEQYF.

The CDR3 sequence: CASSLRGSPSYEQYF. Written as DNA, the CDR3 is TGTGCCAGCAGTTTGCGGGGTTCACCCTCCTACGAGCAGTACTTC. The V gene is TRBV28, the J gene TRBJ2-7; TRBD2 might be the D (6 bases). Germline loops: CDR1 MDHEN, CDR2 SYDVKM. The CDR3 runs 15 residues. Trimming removed 3 bases from V and 0 bases from J, with 12 bases in between.

The CDR3 nucleotides are TGTGCCAGCAGCCAAGATTTGGGACTAGCGGACCAAGAGACCCAGTACTTC. It specifies CASSQDLGLADQETQYF. The chain couples TRBV3-1 (or the pseudogene TRBV3-2) to TRBJ2-5, with 11 bases lining up with TRBD2. This CDR3 has 17 residues. Germline trimming cut 0 bases from V and 0 bases from J; bases unmatched to any gene: 3. Germline lookup yields CDR1 LGHDT and CDR2 YNNKEL (reference sequence).

The V gene is TRBV20-1, the J gene TRBJ2-7; 8 positions match TRBD2. Germline V gene sequence: CDR1 DFQATT, CDR2 SNEGSKA (reference sequence). Germline trimming cut 3 bases from V and 1 base from J; bases unmatched to any gene: 8. The CDR3 contains 15 residues. The CDR3 region has the DNA TGCAGTGCTAGTTTAGGGCTAGCGGGTTCCTACGAGCAGTACTTC. Amino acid sequence: CSASLGLAGSYEQYF.

This chain connects TRBV5-1 to TRBJ2-1; TRBD1 aligns across 7 bases. Germline CDR1 is SGHRS and CDR2 is YFSETQ. This CDR3 contains 16 residues. With V trimmed by 1 base and J by 7 bases, 11 bases remained unmatched. CDR3 sequence reads: CASSLQPAGGQNEQFF. Here the CDR3 DNA reads TGCGCCAGCAGCTTGCAGCCAGCTGGGGGACAGAATGAGCAGTTCTTC.

The V and J genes are TRBV12-5 and TRBJ2-3; 10 positions agree with TRBD2. CDR1 is LGHNT, CDR2 FRNRAP, per germline. J gave up 4 bases and V 0 bases, and 7 bases lay outside the gene matches. The CDR3 contains 17 residues. The CDR3, as DNA: TGTGCTAGTGGTTTGGTACAACTAGCGGGGCCCCCAGATACGCAGTATTTT. Translated: CASGLVQLAGPPDTQYF.

The rearrangement joins TRBV15 to TRBJ2-1, with D possibly matching TRBD2 (6 bases). CDR3 size: 17 residues. Per the germline V gene, CDR1 is LNHNV and CDR2 is YYDKDF (reference sequence). V dropped 3 bases and J dropped 5 bases, with 20 bases sitting between them. The CDR3, as DNA: TGTGCCACCAGCAGGGTGCTGGGTAGCGGAGCTCACAATGAGCAGTTCTTC. Translated: CATSRVLGSGAHNEQFF.